This T cell receptor beta chain was sequenced during a study of identical twins. Study-wide points: Among beta out-of-frame sequences, excess sharing between twins appeared weaker.

In its sample, this clonotype was seen many times. Its antigen remains unknown. V shed 1 base, J shed 1 base, and the junction held 5 bases outside the gene matches. Germline values: CDR1 LGHDT, CDR2 YNNKEL (reference sequence). The CDR3 is 17 residues long. Template switching introduced a universal primer site, and the cDNA bore unique molecular identifiers. TCRdb reprocessed the 5' RACE reads via MiXCR and lists one record per CDR3 protein. The table records 1.5 million to 2 million distinct CDR3 sequences, less than 40% of them present only once. The genes are TRBV3-1 and TRBJ2-1, with 9 bases aligning to TRBD2. The sequencing input was cord blood. The origin of this receptor is a newborn girl in good health. The CDR3 nucleotides read TGTGCCAGCAGCCAAGGTTTAGCGGGGGTTTCCTACAATGAGCAGTTCTTC. Encoded protein: CASSQGLAGVSYNEQFF.